These 20 T cell receptor beta chains originate from one sample sequenced in a study of T cell repertoires in cytomegalovirus infection. These TCRs' antigens remain unknown. One entry per CDR3 protein results from TCRdb running MiXCR on the reads. This table holds 150,000 to 200,000 distinct CDR3 sequences, 20% to 25% found once. This specimen was CD8+ T cells from cultured PBMCs, taken from culture after CMV antigen stimulation. These receptors came from a human donor in good health (CMV status not recorded). Some clones in this sample may be carry-over from other donors' samples.

This clonotype was observed many times. The chain has TRBV5-1 and TRBJ2-7, with a weak D call TRBD2 (6 bases). Germline V lookup: CDR1 SGHRS, CDR2 YFSETQ. The V end lost 4 bases, the J end lost 0 bases, and 17 bases lay between the germline ends. This CDR3 comprises 16 residues. The DNA of the CDR3 is TGCGCCAGCAGCCTCCCTCGGGACTCGAGCTCCTACGAGCAGTACTTC. Encoded protein: CASSLPRDSSSYEQYF.

This chain uses TRBV7-9 with TRBJ2-7; D is undetermined. CDR1 is SEHNR and CDR2 is FQNEAQ in the germline V gene (reference sequence). The CDR3 is 12 residues long. V was trimmed by 4 bases and J by 3 bases, leaving 7 bases between them. The CDR3 DNA is TGTGCCAGCAGCTACAATAGCTACGAGCAGTACTTC. Residues: CASSYNSYEQYF.

This clonotype was picked up a small number of times. V and J are TRBV28 and TRBJ2-5; D possibly corresponds to TRBD2 (5 bases). The germline V and J ends were trimmed by 7 bases and 5 bases, with 11 bases remaining between them. The germline V gene has CDR1 MDHEN and CDR2 SYDVKM. The CDR3 loop spans 12 amino acids. The CDR3 nucleotides read TGTGCCAGCACGGGGTTGGAGGAGACCCAGTACTTC. This codes for CASTGLEETQYF.

The chain joins TRBV12-5 to TRBJ2-1; D may correspond to TRBD1 or TRBD2 (5 bases each). The V and J ends lost 6 bases and 2 bases respectively, with 14 bases between them. Germline CDR1 reads LGHNT; CDR2 reads FRNRAP. This CDR3 comprises 15 residues. Here the CDR3 reads CASGPRDGTYNEQFF. CDR3 sequence (DNA): TGTGCTAGTGGCCCCAGGGACGGGACCTACAATGAGCAGTTCTTC.

The sample holds a few counts of this clonotype. This chain connects TRBV6-1 to TRBJ1-1; 8 nucleotides match TRBD1. There are 18 residues in the CDR3. Germline CDR1 reads MNHNS; CDR2 reads SASEGT. Trimming cost V 7 bases and J 5 bases; bases outside gene matches: 21. The CDR3 DNA reads as TGTGCCAGCAACCTTCCCTTCCGGGCAGGGGGCGAGTGGACTGAAGCTTTCTTT. It specifies CASNLPFRAGGEWTEAFF.

This clonotype appeared a few times. The rearrangement links TRBV27 to TRBJ2-3; 8 bases align to TRBD1. Germline V gene sequence: CDR1 MNHEY, CDR2 SMNVEV (reference sequence). After removal of 0 bases from V and 11 bases from J, the junction contained 7 bases not matched to a gene. The CDR3 totals 14 residues. The chain's CDR3 is CASSLSRDRKVQYF. The CDR3 nucleotides read TGTGCCAGCAGTTTATCCCGGGACAGGAAGGTGCAGTATTTT.

The chain has TRBV27 and TRBJ2-1; 9 bases map to TRBD1. The CDR3 is made up of 15 amino acids. V was clipped by 2 bases and J by 7 bases; unmatched bases: 6. Germline lookup yields CDR1 MNHEY and CDR2 SMNVEV (reference sequence). The CDR3 DNA sequence: TGTGCCAGCAGTTTACAGGACAGGGGTCGGAATGAGCAGTTCTTC. Translation gives CASSLQDRGRNEQFF.

DNA of the CDR3: TGTGCCAGTTCATCCGGACAGAATGGCTACACCTTC. Translation gives CASSSGQNGYTF. V gene TRBV7-8 combines with J gene TRBJ1-2; TRBD1 is a possible D gene (6 bases). Germline V gene lookup returns CDR1 SGHVS and CDR2 FQNEAQ. CDR3 length: 12 residues. Trimming took off 9 bases at V and 6 bases at J, with 14 bases between the two ends.

This clonotype turned up a few times. CDR3 sequence (DNA): TGTGCCAGCAGCTTAGGTCCGGATCAGCCCCAGCATTTT. Protein sequence: CASSLGPDQPQHF. The J gene is TRBJ1-5, the V gene TRBV7-2; unclear D gene. Germline CDR1 is SGHTA and CDR2 is FQGNSA. CDR3 length equals 13 residues. V lost 1 base, J lost 5 bases, and 6 bases lay in between.

This clonotype was recorded a few times. The V and J genes are TRBV11-2 and TRBJ1-4; possible D gene TRBD1, 6 bases. The CDR3 extends over 15 amino acids. CDR1 and CDR2 from the germline V gene are SGHAT and FQNNGV. V was pared by 3 bases and J by 4 bases, with 12 bases between. CDR3 coding DNA: TGTGCCAGCAGCTTTGACAGGATTCTTAATGAAAAACTGTTTTTT. It codes for CASSFDRILNEKLFF.

This clonotype came up once. The J gene is TRBJ2-1, the V gene TRBV4-3; D perhaps matches TRBD2 (6 bases). The CDR3 has 13 residues. Germline CDR1 reads LGHNA; CDR2 reads YSLEER. V was shortened by 3 bases and J by 10 bases, with 13 bases between the two germline ends. The CDR3: CASSHFGGREQFF. The CDR3 nucleotides are TGCGCCAGCAGCCATTTTGGGGGGAGGGAGCAGTTCTTC.

This clonotype has just a few counts. The CDR3 sequence: CASSQSSYNEQFF. DNA for the CDR3: TGTGCCAGCAGCCAGAGCTCCTACAATGAGCAGTTCTTC. J is TRBJ2-1 and V is TRBV14; D is unclear. This CDR3 comprises 13 residues. The V gene's germline CDR1 is SGHDN and CDR2 FVKESK. The V end lost 3 bases, the J end lost 0 bases, and 3 bases lay between the germline ends.

This clonotype was seen a few times. This chain connects TRBV4-1 to TRBJ2-7; TRBD2 might be the D (6 bases). V lost 1 base to trimming and J lost 0 bases, with 10 bases between them. CDR1 is MGHRA, CDR2 YSYEKL, per germline. The CDR3 spans 15 residues. The CDR3 region has the DNA TGCGCCAGCAGCCAAGCGCAGACTAGCTCCTACGAGCAGTACTTC. It translates to CASSQAQTSSYEQYF.

The rearrangement uses TRBV6-4 and TRBJ1-1; a possible D gene is TRBD1 (6 bases). CDR1 and CDR2 (germline): MRHNA, SNTAGT. V was clipped by 7 bases and J by 4 bases, with 19 bases between them. The length of the CDR3 is 15 residues. CDR3 in DNA: TGTGCCAGCATTTTTTACGGAGGGGGGGCCACTGAAGCTTTCTTT. Amino acid sequence: CASIFYGGGATEAFF.

The rearrangement links TRBV4-3 to TRBJ2-7, with D perhaps matching TRBD1 (5 bases). The V and J ends lost 0 bases and 1 base respectively, with 13 bases between them. CDR1 and CDR2 (germline): LGHNA, YSLEER. This CDR3 spans 16 amino acids. DNA of the CDR3: TGCGCCAGCAGCCAAGATCGCACAGGCCCGTCCTACGAGCAGTACTTC. It is translated as CASSQDRTGPSYEQYF.

The chain links TRBV4-3 to TRBJ2-6, with 7 nucleotides matching TRBD1. Germline trimming cut 1 base from V and 0 bases from J; bases unmatched to any gene: 9. The CDR3 length is 19 residues. Germline V CDR1 and CDR2: LGHNA, YSLEER. The CDR3 nucleotides read TGCGCCAGCAGCCAAGGAGATGACAGGGTGCCCTCTGGGGCCAACGTCCTGACTTTC. Its translation: CASSQGDDRVPSGANVLTF.

This chain uses TRBV27 with TRBJ1-1, with TRBD1 as a possible D gene (6 bases). This CDR3 comprises 15 residues. Looked up from germline, CDR1 is MNHEY and CDR2 is SMNVEV (reference sequence). The V end was cut by 7 bases, the J end by 1 base, with 16 bases between. The CDR3 here is CASTQSGAQNTEAFF. The CDR3 DNA sequence: TGTGCCAGCACTCAATCAGGGGCCCAGAACACTGAAGCTTTCTTT.

V usage is TRBV5-6 and J usage is TRBJ1-5; tentatively, D is TRBD1 (5 bases). This CDR3 spans 13 amino acids. Trimming took 6 bases from V and 8 from J, leaving 15 bases between them. CDR1 is SGHDT and CDR2 is YYEEEE in the germline V gene. The CDR3 DNA is TGTGCCAGCAAAGGCAGGTCGGGGGAGCCCCAGCATTTT. This gives the protein CASKGRSGEPQHF.

The rearrangement links TRBV12-3 or TRBV12-4 to TRBJ2-7, with D uncertain. This CDR3 contains 12 residues. V lost 3 bases and J lost 6, with 9 bases in between. The CDR3 DNA reads TGTGCCAGCAGTTTGGACGGCTCCGAGCAGTACTTC. This codes for CASSLDGSEQYF.

This clonotype was seen a few times. Here the CDR3 reads CASSFTGEGYTEAFF. Written as DNA, the CDR3 is TGTGCCAGCAGCTTCACAGGGGAGGGTTACACTGAAGCTTTCTTT. The chain combines TRBV7-9 with TRBJ1-1; 7 nucleotides line up with TRBD1. The V and J ends lost 3 bases and 3 bases, in that order; junction bases with no gene match: 7. The CDR3 has 15 amino acids. Germline V gives CDR1 SEHNR, CDR2 FQNEAQ (reference sequence).